This TCR beta chain appears in the sequencing data of a study of T-cell reconstitution after alpha-beta-depleted transplantation in children. Many counts were recorded for this clonotype. Unique molecular identifiers were incorporated into the prepared TCRbeta library. Each CDR3 protein gets one entry after TCRdb re-called the PCR reads with MiXCR. The data hold about 240,000 distinct CDR3 sequences, with more than 10% observed a single time. Germline lookup yields CDR1 SGHTA and CDR2 FQGNSA. V lost 1 base and J 5 bases, leaving 15 bases between the germline ends. The CDR3 has 16 residues. The clonotype comes from a human donor who donated a stem cell graft to a child with acute lymphoblastic leukemia. The J gene is TRBJ2-1, the V gene TRBV7-2; possibly TRBD1 or TRBD2 for D (8 bases each). This specimen was PBMCs from the stem cell graft donor, taken from the stem cell graft. This CDR3 is CASSLVAGQAHNEQFF. The CDR3 DNA reads as TGTGCCAGCAGCTTAGTAGCGGGACAGGCCCACAATGAGCAGTTCTTC.